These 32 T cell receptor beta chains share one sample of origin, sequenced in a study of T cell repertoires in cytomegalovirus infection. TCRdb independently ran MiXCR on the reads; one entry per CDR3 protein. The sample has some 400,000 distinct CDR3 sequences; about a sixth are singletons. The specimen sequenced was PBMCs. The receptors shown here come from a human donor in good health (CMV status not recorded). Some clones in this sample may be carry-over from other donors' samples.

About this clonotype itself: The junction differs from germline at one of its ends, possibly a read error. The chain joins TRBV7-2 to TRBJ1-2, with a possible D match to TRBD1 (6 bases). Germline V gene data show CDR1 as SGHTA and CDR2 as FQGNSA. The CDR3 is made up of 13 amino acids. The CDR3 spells CASSLGQGRGCTF. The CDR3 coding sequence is TGTGCCAGCAGCTTAGGGCAGGGGAGGGGCTGCACCTTC.

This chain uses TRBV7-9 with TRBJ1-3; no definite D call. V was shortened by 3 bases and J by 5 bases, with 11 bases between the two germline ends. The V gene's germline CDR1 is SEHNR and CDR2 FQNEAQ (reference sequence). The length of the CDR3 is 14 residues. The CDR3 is CASSLERDRNTIYF. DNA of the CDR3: TGTGCCAGCAGCTTGGAAAGGGATCGAAACACCATATATTTT.

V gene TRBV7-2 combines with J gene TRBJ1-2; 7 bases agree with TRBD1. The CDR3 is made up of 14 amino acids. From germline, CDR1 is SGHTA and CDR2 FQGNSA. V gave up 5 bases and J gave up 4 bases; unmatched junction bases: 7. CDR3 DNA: TGTGCCAGCAGCCTGATGGGACAGCTCTATGGCTACACCTTC. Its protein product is CASSLMGQLYGYTF.

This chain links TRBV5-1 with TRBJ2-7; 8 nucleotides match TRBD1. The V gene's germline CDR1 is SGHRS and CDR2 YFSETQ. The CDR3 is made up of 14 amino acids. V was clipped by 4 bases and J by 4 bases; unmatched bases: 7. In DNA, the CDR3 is TGCGCCAGCAGCATCGGACAGGGCGCGTACGAGCAGTACTTC. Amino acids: CASSIGQGAYEQYF.

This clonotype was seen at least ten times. The CDR3 DNA reads as TGTGCCAGCAGTCCCGGAGGGAACAATCAGCCCCAGCATTTT. It encodes CASSPGGNNQPQHF. The chain couples TRBV28 to TRBJ1-5; D uncertain. Germline V gene sequence: CDR1 MDHEN, CDR2 SYDVKM. The V end lost 5 bases, the J end lost 3 bases, and 11 bases lay between the germline ends. The CDR3 is 14 amino acids.

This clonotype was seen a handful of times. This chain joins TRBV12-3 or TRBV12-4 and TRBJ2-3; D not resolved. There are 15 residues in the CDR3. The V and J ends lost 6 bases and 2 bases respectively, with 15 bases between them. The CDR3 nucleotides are TGTGCCAGCAGAAGACTTGAATCCGACACAGATACGCAGTATTTT. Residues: CASRRLESDTDTQYF.

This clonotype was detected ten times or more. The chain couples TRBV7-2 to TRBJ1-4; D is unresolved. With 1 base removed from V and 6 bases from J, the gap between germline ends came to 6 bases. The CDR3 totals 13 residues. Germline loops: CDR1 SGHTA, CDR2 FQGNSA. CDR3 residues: CASSLGNYEKLFF. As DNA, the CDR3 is TGTGCCAGCAGCTTAGGCAACTATGAAAAACTGTTTTTT. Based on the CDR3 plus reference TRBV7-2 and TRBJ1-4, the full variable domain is GAGVSQSPSNKVTEKGKDVELRCDPISGHTALYWYRQSLGQGLEFLIYFQGNSAPDKSGLPSDRFSAERTGGSVSTLTIQRTQQEDSAVYLCASSLGNYEKLFFGSGTQLSVL.

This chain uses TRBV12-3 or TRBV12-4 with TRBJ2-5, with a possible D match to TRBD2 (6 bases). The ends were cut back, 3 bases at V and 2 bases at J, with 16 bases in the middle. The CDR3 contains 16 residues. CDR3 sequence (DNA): TGTGCCAGCAGTTTGGTCGAGGACCGGGGGCAAGAGACCCAGTACTTC. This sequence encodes CASSLVEDRGQETQYF.

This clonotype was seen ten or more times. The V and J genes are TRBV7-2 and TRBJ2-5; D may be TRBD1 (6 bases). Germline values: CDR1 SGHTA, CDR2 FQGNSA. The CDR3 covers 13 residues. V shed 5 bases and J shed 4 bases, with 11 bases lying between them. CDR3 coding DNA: TGTGCCAGCAGCCCCGGACAGACAGAGACCCAGTACTTC. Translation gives CASSPGQTETQYF.

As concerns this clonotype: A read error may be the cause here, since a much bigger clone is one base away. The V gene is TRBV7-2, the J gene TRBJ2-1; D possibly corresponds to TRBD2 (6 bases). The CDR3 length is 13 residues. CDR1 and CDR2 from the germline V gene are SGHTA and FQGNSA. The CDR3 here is CASRAAGRNEQFF. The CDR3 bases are TGTGCAAGCCGCGCGGCGGGGAGGAATGAGCAGTTCTTC.

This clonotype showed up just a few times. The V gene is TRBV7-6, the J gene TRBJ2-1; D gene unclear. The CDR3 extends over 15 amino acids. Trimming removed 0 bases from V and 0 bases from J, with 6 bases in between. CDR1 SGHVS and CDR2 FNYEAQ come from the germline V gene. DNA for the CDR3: TGTGCCAGCAGCTTAGCTTTAAGCTCCTACAATGAGCAGTTCTTC. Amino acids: CASSLALSSYNEQFF. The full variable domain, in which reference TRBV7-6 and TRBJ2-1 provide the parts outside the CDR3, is GAGVSQSPRYKVTKRGQDVALRCDPISGHVSLYWYRQALGQGPEFLTYFNYEAQQDKSGLPNDRFSAERPEGSISTLTIQRTEQRDSAMYRCASSLALSSYNEQFFGPGTRLTVL.

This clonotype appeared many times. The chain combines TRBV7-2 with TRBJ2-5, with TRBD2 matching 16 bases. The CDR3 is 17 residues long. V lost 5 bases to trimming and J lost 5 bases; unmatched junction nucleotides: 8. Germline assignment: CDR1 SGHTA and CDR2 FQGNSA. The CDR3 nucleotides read TGTGCCAGCAGCCCGGGGACTAGCGGGGGGGCCGGGGAGACCCAGTACTTC. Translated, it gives CASSPGTSGGAGETQYF.

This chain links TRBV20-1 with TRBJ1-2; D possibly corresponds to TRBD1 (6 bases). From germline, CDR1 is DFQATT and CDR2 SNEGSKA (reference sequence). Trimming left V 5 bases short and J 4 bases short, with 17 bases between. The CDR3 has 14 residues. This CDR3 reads CSALPATGSYGYTF. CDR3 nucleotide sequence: TGCAGTGCTCTCCCAGCGACAGGTAGCTATGGCTACACCTTC.

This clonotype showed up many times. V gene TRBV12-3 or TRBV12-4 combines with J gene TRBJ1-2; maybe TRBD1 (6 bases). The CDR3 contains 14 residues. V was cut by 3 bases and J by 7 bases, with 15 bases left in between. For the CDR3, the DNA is TGTGCCAGCAGTTTGTGGGAGGGGGACCCTGGCTACACCTTC. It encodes CASSLWEGDPGYTF.

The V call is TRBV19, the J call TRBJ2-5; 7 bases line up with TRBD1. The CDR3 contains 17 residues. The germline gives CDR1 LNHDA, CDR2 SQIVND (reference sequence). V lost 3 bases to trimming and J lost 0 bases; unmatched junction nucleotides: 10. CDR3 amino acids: CASSIRSQQGYQETQYF. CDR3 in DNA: TGTGCCAGTAGTATCAGGTCACAACAGGGGTACCAAGAGACCCAGTACTTC.

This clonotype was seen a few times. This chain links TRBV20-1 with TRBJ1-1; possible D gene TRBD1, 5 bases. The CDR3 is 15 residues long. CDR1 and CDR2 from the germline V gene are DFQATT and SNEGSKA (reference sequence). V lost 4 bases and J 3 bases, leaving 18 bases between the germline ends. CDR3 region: CSANPIAAGYTEAFF. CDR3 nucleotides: TGCAGTGCTAACCCGATAGCCGCAGGGTACACTGAAGCTTTCTTT.

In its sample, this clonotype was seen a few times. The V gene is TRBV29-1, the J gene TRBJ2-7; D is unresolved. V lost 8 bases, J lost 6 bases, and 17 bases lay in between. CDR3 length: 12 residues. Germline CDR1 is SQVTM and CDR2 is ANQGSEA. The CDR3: CSPPDPPSEQYF. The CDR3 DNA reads TGCAGCCCCCCGGACCCTCCAAGCGAGCAGTACTTC.

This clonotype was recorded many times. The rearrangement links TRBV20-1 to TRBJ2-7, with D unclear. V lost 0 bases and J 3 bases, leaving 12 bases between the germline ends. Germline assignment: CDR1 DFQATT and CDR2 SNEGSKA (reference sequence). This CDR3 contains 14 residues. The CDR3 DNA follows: TGCAGTGCTAGAGATCCCCTAGTTCTCTACGAGCAGTACTTC. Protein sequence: CSARDPLVLYEQYF.

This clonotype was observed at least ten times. As DNA, the CDR3 is TGTGCCAGCAGCCGGGAGGGAGATACGCAGTATTTT. This gives the protein CASSREGDTQYF. V usage is TRBV12-3 or TRBV12-4 and J usage is TRBJ2-3, with 8 bases identical to TRBD2. CDR3 size: 12 residues. V lost 6 bases, J lost 5 bases, and 1 base stayed unmatched.

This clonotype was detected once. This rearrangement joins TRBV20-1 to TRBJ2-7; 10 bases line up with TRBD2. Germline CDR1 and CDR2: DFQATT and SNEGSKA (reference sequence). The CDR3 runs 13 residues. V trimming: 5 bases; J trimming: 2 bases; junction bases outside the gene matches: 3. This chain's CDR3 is CSALAGGTYEQYF. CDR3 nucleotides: TGCAGTGCTTTAGCGGGGGGTACCTACGAGCAGTACTTC.

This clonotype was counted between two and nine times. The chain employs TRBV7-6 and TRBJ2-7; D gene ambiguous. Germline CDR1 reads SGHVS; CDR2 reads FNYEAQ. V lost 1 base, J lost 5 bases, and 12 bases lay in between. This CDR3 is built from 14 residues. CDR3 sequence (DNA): TGTGCCAGCAGCTTAGGGACCTCTCCCCACGAGCAGTACTTC. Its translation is CASSLGTSPHEQYF.

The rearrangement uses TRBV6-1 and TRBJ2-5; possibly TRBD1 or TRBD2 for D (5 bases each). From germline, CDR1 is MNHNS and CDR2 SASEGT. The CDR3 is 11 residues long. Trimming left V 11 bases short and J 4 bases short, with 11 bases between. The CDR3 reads CAVQGVETQYF. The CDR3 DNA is TGTGCCGTCCAGGGAGTAGAGACCCAGTACTTC.

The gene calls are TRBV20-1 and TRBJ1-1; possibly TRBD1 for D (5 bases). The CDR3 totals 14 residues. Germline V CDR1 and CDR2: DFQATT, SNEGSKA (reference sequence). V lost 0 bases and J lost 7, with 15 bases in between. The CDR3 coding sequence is TGCAGTGCTAGAGATGCTGGGAAAAGGGGTGAAGCTTTCTTT. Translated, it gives CSARDAGKRGEAFF.

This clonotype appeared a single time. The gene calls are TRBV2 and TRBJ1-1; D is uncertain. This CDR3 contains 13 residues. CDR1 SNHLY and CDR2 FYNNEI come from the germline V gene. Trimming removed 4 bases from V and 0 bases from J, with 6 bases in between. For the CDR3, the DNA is TGTGCCAGCAGTGGGTCTTTGAACACTGAAGCTTTCTTT. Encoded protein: CASSGSLNTEAFF.

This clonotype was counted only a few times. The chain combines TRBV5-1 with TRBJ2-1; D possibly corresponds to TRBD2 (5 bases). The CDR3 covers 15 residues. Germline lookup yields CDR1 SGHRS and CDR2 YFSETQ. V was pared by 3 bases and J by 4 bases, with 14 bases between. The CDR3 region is CASSSDPSGYNEQFF. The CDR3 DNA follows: TGCGCCAGCAGCTCGGACCCCTCGGGGTACAATGAGCAGTTCTTC.

As DNA, the CDR3 is TGTGCCAGCTCACTGGGACAGGGTGATGAAAAACTGTTTTTT. Protein: CASSLGQGDEKLFF. This chain links TRBV18 with TRBJ1-4; 9 positions match TRBD1. CDR1 and CDR2 from the germline V gene are KGHSH and LQKENI. J was trimmed by 6 bases and V by 4 bases; bases with no gene match: 3. The CDR3 runs 14 residues. Combining the CDR3 with reference TRBV18 and TRBJ1-4 gives the whole variable domain NAGVMQNPRHLVRRRGQEARLRCSPMKGHSHVYWYRQLPEEGLKFMVYLQKENIIDESGMPKERFSAEFPKEGPSILRIQQVVRGDSAAYFCASSLGQGDEKLFFGSGTQLSVL.

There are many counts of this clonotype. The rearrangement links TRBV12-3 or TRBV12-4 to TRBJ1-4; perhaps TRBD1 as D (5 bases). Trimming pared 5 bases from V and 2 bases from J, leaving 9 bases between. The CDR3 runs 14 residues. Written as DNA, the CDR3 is TGTGCCAGCAGTGCAGGGCGCACTAATGAAAAACTGTTTTTT. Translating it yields CASSAGRTNEKLFF.

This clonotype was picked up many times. DNA for the CDR3: TGTGCCAGCAGCGATCCACTCGGACATAACTATGGCTACACCTTC. Amino acid sequence: CASSDPLGHNYGYTF. V is TRBV12-3 or TRBV12-4 and J is TRBJ1-2, with a possible D match to TRBD1 (5 bases). CDR3 length: 15 amino acids. V was pared by 6 bases and J by 1 base, with 15 bases between.

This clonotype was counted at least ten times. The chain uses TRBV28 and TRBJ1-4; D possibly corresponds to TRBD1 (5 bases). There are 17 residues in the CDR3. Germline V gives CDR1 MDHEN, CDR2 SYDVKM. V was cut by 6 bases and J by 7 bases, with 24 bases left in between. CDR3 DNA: TGTGCCAGCAGCCTGGTGAGGGGTCAGGGTGGCACTGAAAAACTGTTTTTT. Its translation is CASSLVRGQGGTEKLFF.

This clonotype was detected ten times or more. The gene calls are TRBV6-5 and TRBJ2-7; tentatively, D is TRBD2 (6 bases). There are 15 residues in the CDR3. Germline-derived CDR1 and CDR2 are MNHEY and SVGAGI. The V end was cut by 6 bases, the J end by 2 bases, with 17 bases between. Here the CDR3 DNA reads TGTGCCAGCAGGGAGGGTGGCGGAGGGGCCTACGAGCAGTACGTC. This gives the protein CASREGGGGAYEQYV.

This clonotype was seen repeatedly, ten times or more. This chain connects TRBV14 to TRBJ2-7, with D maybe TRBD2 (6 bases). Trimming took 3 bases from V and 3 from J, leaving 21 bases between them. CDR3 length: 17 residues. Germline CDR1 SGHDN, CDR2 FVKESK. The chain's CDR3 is CASSHPGITGEGYEQYF. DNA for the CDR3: TGTGCCAGCAGCCACCCCGGGATTACGGGAGAGGGCTACGAGCAGTACTTC.

The CDR3 DNA reads TGTGCCAGCAGCCCGGGACAGGATAACACTGAAGCTTTCTTT. Amino acid sequence: CASSPGQDNTEAFF. The gene calls are TRBV7-9 and TRBJ1-1, with 8 bases lining up with TRBD1. The germline CDR1 and CDR2 sequences are SEHNR and FQNEAQ (reference sequence). CDR3 length equals 14 residues. V gave up 5 bases and J gave up 2 bases; unmatched junction bases: 4.